This T cell receptor (beta chain) derives from a study of T-cell reconstitution after alpha-beta-depleted transplantation in children. Whole-study results and caveats: The high TCRbeta diversity at day 60 in some patients came from surviving recipient T cells and thymic progenitors. Expanded clones from the graft, numbering several hundred, reportedly supplied alpha-beta T cells about two months after transplant. Fresh T-cell production supplied most of the T-cell counts and diversity seen one year after transplant.

Unique molecular identifiers were incorporated during preparation of the TCRbeta library. TCRdb processed the PCR reads anew with MiXCR; each CDR3 protein has one entry. The table records 200,000 or so distinct CDR3 sequences, roughly 6.3% of them present only once. V gave up 1 base and J gave up 1 base, with 11 bases separating them. The CDR3 covers 15 residues. Germline V lookup: CDR1 SGHKS, CDR2 YYEKEE (reference sequence). The table lists this clonotype with many counts. Its target is unknown. This TCR was sampled from a girl less than two years old with combined immunodeficiency, due to receive a stem cell transplant. Sequenced material: PBMCs, taken before TCRalphabeta/CD19-depleted stem cell transplant. The chain carries TRBV5-5 and TRBJ2-5; D assignment may be TRBD1 or TRBD2 (5 bases each). CDR3 amino acids: CASSLLPGLQETQYF. In DNA, the CDR3 is TGTGCCAGCAGCTTGCTTCCGGGGCTCCAAGAGACCCAGTACTTC.